One and the same sample provided the 24 T cell receptor beta chains below, sequenced in a study of cytomegalovirus exposure and HLA in healthy donors (TCRdb year 2017). Libraries came from the immunoSEQ multiplex PCR assay. For the multiplex PCR, a mixture combining 60 forward primers for TCR Vbeta segments and 13 reverse primers for TCR Jbeta segments was used. TCRdb stores this immuneACCESS table with in-frame sequences only. Part of the clones is absent; in the studies checked, under half of the shortfall reflects unresolved V genes, and no reason is known for the rest. Here the sample has over 110,000 clones; just under 85% occur a single time. 9% to 10% of the sample rests with the top ten. Sequencing was performed on PBMCs. All receptors derive from a woman aged 60-75 years in good health and CMV-seropositive.

This clone occurred a few times. The chain combines TRBV30 with TRBJ1-5; 8 positions match TRBD1. CDR3 length: 14 amino acids. Germline loops: CDR1 GTSNPN, CDR2 SVGIG (reference sequence). J gave up 7 bases and V 5 bases, and 10 bases lay outside the gene matches. CDR3 coding DNA: TGTGCCTGGGACCGGACAGGGCAGGACCAGCCCCAGCATTTT. Translation: CAWDRTGQDQPQHF.

The chain uses TRBV2 and TRBJ2-7, with TRBD1 matching 9 bases. The V segment lost 0 bases and the J segment 4 bases; nucleotides outside the gene matches: 7. Germline CDR1 and CDR2: SNHLY and FYNNEI. The CDR3 runs to 16 residues. The CDR3 region is CASSEAGQGIRYEQYF. CDR3 DNA sequence: TGTGCCAGCAGTGAAGCTGGACAGGGGATTAGGTACGAGCAGTACTTC. Together with reference TRBV2 and TRBJ2-7, the CDR3 gives the full variable domain: EPEVTQTPSHQVTQMGQEVILRCVPISNHLYFYWYRQILGQKVEFLVSFYNNEISEKSEIFDDQFSVERPDGSNFTLKIRSTKLEDSAMYFCASSEAGQGIRYEQYFGPGTRLTVT.

The rearrangement links TRBV10-3 to TRBJ2-7; TRBD1 matches 10 bases. Germline V gene lookup returns CDR1 ENHRY and CDR2 SYGVKD. The CDR3 loop spans 16 amino acids. The ends lost 6 bases at V and 1 base at J; junction bases unmatched: 9. CDR3 region: CAISERDRGNSYEQYF. The DNA of the CDR3 is TGTGCCATCAGCGAGAGGGACAGGGGAAATTCCTACGAGCAGTACTTC.

The chain uses TRBV4-1 and TRBJ1-2; 7 bases match TRBD1. V lost 0 bases to trimming and J lost 3 bases; unmatched junction nucleotides: 7. Per germline, CDR1 MGHRA and CDR2 YSYEKL. The CDR3 loop spans 16 amino acids. CDR3 region: CASSQEGAGGYYGYTF. The DNA of the CDR3 is TGCGCCAGCAGCCAAGAAGGGGCAGGGGGTTACTATGGCTACACCTTC.

The table lists this clone with a count of one. The rearrangement uses TRBV19 and TRBJ1-2, with TRBD1 as a possible D gene (5 bases). Per germline, CDR1 LNHDA and CDR2 SQIVND (reference sequence). CDR3 length: 12 amino acids. Trimming removed 2 bases at V and 4 bases at J, with 5 bases between. CDR3 coding DNA: TGTGCCAGTAGTATACAGGGCTATGGCTACACCTTC. Protein product: CASSIQGYGYTF.

The chain carries TRBV27 and TRBJ1-5; 9 bases match TRBD1. The CDR3 contains 15 residues. CDR1 is MNHEY, CDR2 SMNVEV, per germline (reference sequence). After removal of 5 bases from V and 6 bases from J, the junction contained 8 bases not matched to a gene. DNA for the CDR3: TGTGCCAGCAGTCCCGGGACAGGGTTCGGTCAGCCCCAGCATTTT. Translating it yields CASSPGTGFGQPQHF.

Only a few counts were recorded for this clone. CDR3 bases: TGTGCCAGCAGCTCACAGGGCGATCAGCCCCAGCATTTT. Translation gives CASSSQGDQPQHF. The chain employs TRBV2 and TRBJ1-5, with a weak D call TRBD1 (6 bases). Trimming left V 6 bases short and J 5 bases short, with 11 bases between. Germline V gene lookup returns CDR1 SNHLY and CDR2 FYNNEI. The CDR3 runs 13 residues. The full variable domain, completed using reference TRBV2 and TRBJ1-5, is EPEVTQTPSHQVTQMGQEVILRCVPISNHLYFYWYRQILGQKVEFLVSFYNNEISEKSEIFDDQFSVERPDGSNFTLKIRSTKLEDSAMYFCASSSQGDQPQHFGDGTRLSIL.

The CDR3 spells CASSFGGGGNEQYF. The CDR3 DNA reads as TGCGCCAGCAGCTTCGGGGGAGGAGGGAACGAGCAGTACTTC. The chain has TRBV5-1 and TRBJ2-7; the D gene is possibly TRBD2 (6 bases). This CDR3 is 14 amino acids long. Germline V lookup: CDR1 SGHRS, CDR2 YFSETQ. V lost 2 bases and J 5 bases, leaving 14 bases between the germline ends.

CDR3 in DNA: TGTGCCAGCAGCGTGAGCGGGAACAATGAGCAGTTCTTC. Its protein product is CASSVSGNNEQFF. The V and J genes are TRBV9 and TRBJ2-1, with TRBD2 matching over 7 bases. V was pared by 2 bases and J by 5 bases, with 1 base of the junction left unmatched. The CDR3 runs to 13 residues. CDR1 is SGDLS, CDR2 YYNGEE, per germline.

The V and J genes are TRBV19 and TRBJ1-1; the match to TRBD1 covers 12 bases. This CDR3 contains 15 residues. Trimming at V came to 5 bases and at J to 5 bases, leaving 6 bases not matched to a gene. Germline V gives CDR1 LNHDA, CDR2 SQIVND (reference sequence). The CDR3 coding sequence is TGTGCCAGTAGTGCCCCGGGACAGGGGGCTACTGAAGCTTTCTTT. Translated: CASSAPGQGATEAFF. Using reference TRBV19 and TRBJ1-1 for the parts outside the CDR3, the full variable domain is DGGITQSPKYLFRKEGQNVTLSCEQNLNHDAMYWYRQDPGQGLRLIYYSQIVNDFQKGDIAEGYSVSREKKESFPLTVTSAQKNPTAFYLCASSAPGQGATEAFFGQGTRLTVV.

The chain recombines TRBV5-4 with TRBJ1-2; D possibly corresponds to TRBD1 (5 bases). Trimming shortened V by 1 base and J by 4 bases, and 11 bases separated the two germline ends. The CDR3 consists of 14 residues. In germline, CDR1 is SGHNT, CDR2 YYREEE (reference sequence). The CDR3 DNA is TGTGCCAGCAGCTTGAGCCAGGGAGGCTATGGCTACACCTTC. As protein: CASSLSQGGYGYTF.

CDR3 in amino acids: CASSDPPRGEQYF. CDR3 DNA: TGTGCCAGCAGTGACCCCCCCAGGGGCGAGCAGTACTTC. V usage is TRBV2 and J usage is TRBJ2-7; D possibly corresponds to TRBD1 (6 bases). The CDR3 contains 13 residues. Germline V gene data show CDR1 as SNHLY and CDR2 as FYNNEI. Trimming removed 3 bases from V and 6 bases from J, with 12 bases in between.

The chain recombines TRBV27 with TRBJ2-3, with 10 nucleotides matching TRBD2. Germline V CDR1 and CDR2: MNHEY, SMNVEV (reference sequence). V trimming: 5 bases; J trimming: 1 base; junction bases outside the gene matches: 3. The CDR3 extends over 15 amino acids. This chain's CDR3 is CASSRAGGGTDTQYF. The DNA for the CDR3 is TGTGCCAGCAGTCGAGCGGGAGGGGGCACAGATACGCAGTATTTT.

The genes are TRBV5-6 and TRBJ2-5; TRBD2 matches at 16 bases. The J segment lost 2 bases and the V segment lost 5 bases, leaving 0 bases of the junction unmatched. In germline, CDR1 is SGHDT, CDR2 YYEEEE. This CDR3 comprises 15 residues. The CDR3, as DNA: TGTGCCAGCAGGGGACTAGCGGGAGGGCAAGAGACCCAGTACTTC. Protein product: CASRGLAGGQETQYF.

The chain carries TRBV7-9 and TRBJ2-7; 8 bases match TRBD1. Trimming at V came to 6 bases and at J to 4 bases, leaving 23 bases not matched to a gene. The germline CDR1 and CDR2 sequences are SEHNR and FQNEAQ (reference sequence). The CDR3 is 19 residues long. The CDR3 nucleotides are TGTGCCAGCAGGAGGACAGGGAATGATAGGGAGGAAAACGCATACGAGCAGTACTTC. As protein: CASRRTGNDREENAYEQYF.

This clone was seen only a few times. The V gene is TRBV4-2, the J gene TRBJ1-1; D is undetermined. Germline loops: CDR1 LGHNA, CDR2 YNFKEQ. The ends were cut back, 0 bases at V and 0 bases at J, with 8 bases in the middle. CDR3 size: 15 residues. The chain's CDR3 is CASSQDREVNTEAFF. In DNA, the CDR3 is TGTGCCAGCAGCCAAGATCGAGAAGTGAACACTGAAGCTTTCTTT.

The J gene is TRBJ2-3, the V gene TRBV7-2; 7 bases are shared with TRBD2. Germline CDR1 SGHTA, CDR2 FQGNSA. The CDR3 has 16 amino acids. V lost 5 bases to trimming and J lost 5 bases; unmatched junction nucleotides: 13. CDR3 amino acids: CASSLYRGRGIDTQYF. Written as DNA, the CDR3 is TGTGCCAGCAGCCTCTATAGAGGGAGGGGTATAGATACGCAGTATTTT.

This rearrangement joins TRBV4-2 to TRBJ2-1, with a possible D match to TRBD1 (5 bases). Germline lookup yields CDR1 LGHNA and CDR2 YNFKEQ. Trimming removed 0 bases at V and 0 bases at J, with 6 bases between. This CDR3 comprises 15 residues. CDR3 in DNA: TGTGCCAGCAGCCAAGATCAGGGCTCCTACAATGAGCAGTTCTTC. This encodes CASSQDQGSYNEQFF.

The gene calls are TRBV7-3 and TRBJ1-1, with D possibly matching TRBD1 (5 bases). This CDR3 has 13 residues. The V end was cut by 3 bases, the J end by 4 bases, with 9 bases between. Germline lookup yields CDR1 SGHTA and CDR2 FQGTGA. This CDR3 is CASSLGGLTEAFF. CDR3 nucleotides: TGTGCCAGCAGCTTGGGGGGACTCACTGAAGCTTTCTTT.

The chain employs TRBV18 and TRBJ2-7; possibly TRBD2 for D (6 bases). The CDR3 has 16 amino acids. The germline V and J ends were trimmed by 2 bases and 0 bases, with 14 bases remaining between them. Germline lookup yields CDR1 KGHSH and CDR2 LQKENI. The DNA of the CDR3 is TGTGCCAGCTCACCAACGCCGTCCGGGAGCTCCTACGAGCAGTACTTC. Its protein is CASSPTPSGSSYEQYF.

The chain uses TRBV7-8 and TRBJ2-1; 7 bases fit TRBD1. The V gene's germline CDR1 is SGHVS and CDR2 FQNEAQ. CDR3 length: 15 amino acids. Trimming cost V 3 bases and J 2 bases; bases outside gene matches: 4. The CDR3 sequence: CASSLETGPYNEQFF. As DNA, the CDR3 is TGTGCCAGCAGCTTGGAGACAGGGCCCTACAATGAGCAGTTCTTC. Using reference TRBV7-8 and TRBJ2-1 for the parts outside the CDR3, the full variable domain is GAGVSQSPRYKVAKRGQDVALRCDPISGHVSLFWYQQALGQGPEFLTYFQNEAQLDKSGLPSDRFFAERPEGSVSTLKIQRTQQEDSAVYLCASSLETGPYNEQFFGPGTRLTVL.

The gene calls are TRBV30 and TRBJ1-2; TRBD1 agrees at 7 bases. Germline V gives CDR1 GTSNPN, CDR2 SVGIG (reference sequence). With V trimmed by 2 bases and J by 8 bases, 5 bases remained unmatched. CDR3 length: 12 residues. The CDR3: CAWSTTGEGYTF. The CDR3 DNA sequence: TGTGCCTGGAGTACCACAGGGGAAGGCTACACCTTC.

CDR3 coding DNA: TGTGCCAGCAGTCTAGAGCGGGCCGCGGCTTTCTTT. Translation: CASSLERAAAFF. This sequence joins TRBV7-9 and TRBJ1-1; D gene ambiguous. V gave up 6 bases and J gave up 11 bases, with 16 bases separating them. The CDR3 extends over 12 amino acids. Germline-derived CDR1 and CDR2 are SEHNR and FQNEAQ (reference sequence).

CDR3 bases: TGTGCCAGCAGCTTAGCGGGGACAGGCGCTGCCGCAACTAATGAAAAACTGTTTTTT. Translation gives CASSLAGTGAAATNEKLFF. The V gene is TRBV7-9, the J gene TRBJ1-4; TRBD1 matches 8 bases. Germline V CDR1 and CDR2: SEHNR, FQNEAQ (reference sequence). This CDR3 comprises 19 residues. Unmatched junction bases numbered 9, after V lost 0 bases and J lost 0 bases.